The 20 T cell receptor beta chains in this list originate from one sample, sequenced in a study of blood T cell repertoires in COVID-19. Clones were sequenced by immunoSEQ multiplex PCR, and TCRdb holds only the in-frame ones, with some missing. The sample holds approximately 300,000 clones; approximately 86% are singletons and the top ten take approximately 2.6%. The sample consisted of PBMCs or T cells enriched from blood (not recorded which). These receptors originate from a young woman who had recovered from COVID-19.

The rearrangement joins TRBV24-1 to TRBJ2-1, with 9 bases matching TRBD2. The germline CDR1 and CDR2 sequences are KGHDR and SFDVKD. This CDR3 has 16 amino acids. Trimming at V came to 5 bases and at J to 5 bases, leaving 9 bases not matched to a gene. DNA of the CDR3: TGTGCCACCAGTGCCAAACTAGCGGGCATAAACAATGAGCAGTTCTTC. Protein product: CATSAKLAGINNEQFF.

The V call is TRBV19, the J call TRBJ2-7; D is possibly TRBD1 (6 bases). The ends were cut back, 5 bases at V and 6 bases at J, with 14 bases in the middle. The CDR3 runs 13 residues. The germline V gene encodes CDR1 LNHDA and CDR2 SQIVND (reference sequence). CDR3 nucleotide sequence: TGTGCCAGTAGTCAAGGACAGTCGGTCGAGCAGTACTTC. This translates into CASSQGQSVEQYF.

The J gene is TRBJ2-1, the V gene TRBV2; D perhaps matches TRBD2 (5 bases). This CDR3 is 17 amino acids long. Trimming took off 0 bases at V and 10 bases at J, with 22 bases between the two ends. The germline V gene encodes CDR1 SNHLY and CDR2 FYNNEI. CDR3: CASSEAPLASTPSEQFF. In DNA form, the CDR3 reads TGTGCCAGCAGTGAAGCCCCTCTCGCCTCAACCCCTAGCGAGCAGTTCTTC.

V usage is TRBV5-4 and J usage is TRBJ2-5; D gene unclear. This CDR3 spans 14 amino acids. Between the trimmed V and J ends, which lost 1 base and 4 bases, there was a span of 11 bases. CDR1 is SGHNT and CDR2 is YYREEE in the germline V gene (reference sequence). CDR3 sequence reads: CASSLISSRETQYF. In DNA form, the CDR3 reads TGTGCCAGCAGCTTGATATCCTCGCGAGAGACCCAGTACTTC.

This CDR3 is CASRPQGFTEAFF. CDR3 bases: TGTGCCAGCAGGCCACAGGGGTTCACTGAAGCTTTCTTT. V gene TRBV5-4 combines with J gene TRBJ1-1, with TRBD1 identical over 7 bases. Germline loops: CDR1 SGHNT, CDR2 YYREEE (reference sequence). V shed 5 bases and J 4 bases; nucleotides not matched to a gene: 5. The CDR3 contains 13 residues.

The chain carries TRBV7-2 and TRBJ1-1; D is uncertain. CDR3 size: 13 residues. Germline V gene lookup returns CDR1 SGHTA and CDR2 FQGNSA. Trimming removed 7 bases from V and 3 bases from J, with 12 bases in between. CDR3 nucleotide sequence: TGTGCCAGCACCCCGGGGATTTACACTGAAGCTTTCTTT. Protein sequence: CASTPGIYTEAFF.

The rearrangement joins TRBV5-8 to TRBJ1-1; 8 bases align to TRBD1. The germline gives CDR1 SGHTS, CDR2 YDEGEE. V lost 3 bases and J lost 4; bases outside the gene matches: 8. The CDR3 runs 15 residues. The DNA of the CDR3 is TGTGCCAGCAGCTCAGGACAGGGCCGGGGCACTGAAGCTTTCTTT. Residues: CASSSGQGRGTEAFF.

The CDR3 DNA follows: TGTGCCAGTAGTACCGGGACAGGGGAAGAGACCCAGTACTTC. Its protein is CASSTGTGEETQYF. V and J are TRBV19 and TRBJ2-5, with 10 bases fitting TRBD1. The CDR3 consists of 14 residues. The germline V gene has CDR1 LNHDA and CDR2 SQIVND (reference sequence). The ends lost 4 bases at V and 3 bases at J; junction bases unmatched: 2.

The chain carries TRBV6-6 and TRBJ2-3; D gene ambiguous. This CDR3 is built from 13 residues. Germline lookup yields CDR1 MNHNY and CDR2 SVGAGI (reference sequence). V was shortened by 2 bases and J by 6 bases, with 9 bases between the two germline ends. The CDR3, as DNA: TGTGCCAGCAGTTACCCCCCCCCGGATACGCAGTATTTT. Translating it yields CASSYPPPDTQYF.

This clone was observed many times. This rearrangement joins TRBV6-8 to TRBJ1-6; 7 nucleotides align to TRBD1. J lost 6 bases, V lost 5 bases, and 4 bases had no gene match. Germline V lookup: CDR1 MNHGY, CDR2 SAAAGT. The length of the CDR3 is 14 residues. This chain's CDR3 is CASSMGQINSPLHF. CDR3 DNA: TGTGCCAGCAGTATGGGACAGATTAATTCACCCCTCCACTTT.

This chain uses TRBV7-9 with TRBJ1-5; D not resolved. Trimming cost V 11 bases and J 2 bases, with 7 bases left between them. Germline V gene lookup returns CDR1 SEHNR and CDR2 FQNEAQ (reference sequence). The CDR3 contains 11 residues. The CDR3 spells CAAGGNQPQHF. The DNA for the CDR3 is TGTGCCGCCGGGGGCAATCAGCCCCAGCATTTT.

The chain carries TRBV5-6 and TRBJ1-2; no clear D. The CDR3 consists of 15 residues. With 4 bases removed from V and 4 bases from J, the gap between germline ends came to 17 bases. Germline V gives CDR1 SGHDT, CDR2 YYEEEE. The CDR3 sequence is CASSPNGQASYGYTF. Here the CDR3 DNA reads TGTGCCAGCAGCCCAAATGGGCAGGCGTCCTATGGCTACACCTTC. Full variable domain (remainder filled in from reference TRBV5-6 and TRBJ1-2): DAGVTQSPTHLIKTRGQQVTLRCSPKSGHDTVSWYQQALGQGPQFIFQYYEEEERQRGNFPDRFSGHQFPNYSSELNVNALLLGDSALYLCASSPNGQASYGYTFGSGTRLTVV.

This rearrangement joins TRBV24-1 to TRBJ2-7; D gene uncertain. Per the germline V gene, CDR1 is KGHDR and CDR2 is SFDVKD. V was shortened by 9 bases and J by 3 bases, with 11 bases between the two germline ends. CDR3 length: 12 amino acids. CDR3 amino acids: CATPTPLYEQYF. In DNA form, the CDR3 reads TGTGCCACCCCGACACCCCTCTACGAGCAGTACTTC.

The chain is built from TRBV4-1 and TRBJ1-5, with a possible D match to TRBD1 (5 bases). This CDR3 has 13 amino acids. V was shortened by 4 bases and J by 6 bases, with 10 bases between the two germline ends. Germline V gene sequence: CDR1 MGHRA, CDR2 YSYEKL. In DNA form, the CDR3 reads TGCGCCAGCAGCCTACCCGGGGGTCAGCCCCAGCATTTT. This sequence encodes CASSLPGGQPQHF.

This chain links TRBV24-1 with TRBJ2-3, with 14 bases fitting TRBD2. The junction had 6 bases not matched to a gene; V was cut back by 3 bases and J by 2 bases. This CDR3 spans 18 amino acids. Germline CDR1 reads KGHDR; CDR2 reads SFDVKD. The DNA of the CDR3 is TGTGCCACCAGTGATCATCGACTAGCGGGAGGGACCACAGATACGCAGTATTTT. Its translation: CATSDHRLAGGTTDTQYF.

The rearrangement uses TRBV10-1 and TRBJ2-3; D remains unclear. The CDR3 has 15 residues. Germline CDR1 and CDR2: WNHNN and SYGVQD (reference sequence). The V gene lost 5 bases and the J gene lost 2 bases, with 14 bases spanning the gap. The chain's CDR3 is CASSPEVLFTDTQYF. The CDR3 DNA sequence: TGCGCCAGCAGTCCCGAAGTACTCTTCACAGATACGCAGTATTTT.

The chain couples TRBV3-1 (or the pseudogene TRBV3-2) to TRBJ2-1; 8 nucleotides align to TRBD2. The CDR3 loop spans 19 amino acids. Trimming took 1 base from V and 7 from J; bases not matched to a gene: 18. Looked up from germline, CDR1 is LGHDT and CDR2 is YNNKEL (reference sequence). The CDR3 bases are TGTGCCAGCAGCCAAGGACGGCTAGCGGGCCACTTCTCCGTAAATGAGCAGTTCTTC. Translating it yields CASSQGRLAGHFSVNEQFF.

The chain couples TRBV7-3 to TRBJ2-3; 14 nucleotides align to TRBD2. CDR1 and CDR2 (germline): SGHTA, FQGTGA. CDR3 length: 18 residues. With 5 bases clipped from V and 6 bases from J, the junction kept 13 bases outside the gene matches. CDR3 coding DNA: TGTGCCAGCAGCCCTTTAGAGGGGGGACTAGCGGGAGTTGATACGCAGTATTTT. The encoded protein is CASSPLEGGLAGVDTQYF.

The rearrangement uses TRBV10-3 and TRBJ1-2; perhaps TRBD1 as D (5 bases). V gave up 2 bases and J gave up 3 bases, with 16 bases separating them. The length of the CDR3 is 16 residues. Germline V CDR1 and CDR2: ENHRY, SYGVKD. The CDR3 region has the DNA TGTGCCATCAGTGAGGAGGACATGAAGCTCCACTATGGCTACACCTTC. Its translation is CAISEEDMKLHYGYTF.

CDR3: CASSETIGTTPFNEQFF. In nucleotides, the CDR3 is TGTGCCAGCAGTGAAACGATCGGGACTACGCCTTTTAATGAGCAGTTCTTC. The genes are TRBV2 and TRBJ2-1; 7 bases agree with TRBD2. The length of the CDR3 is 17 residues. Trimming cost V 2 bases and J 7 bases; bases outside gene matches: 14. Germline V gene sequence: CDR1 SNHLY, CDR2 FYNNEI.